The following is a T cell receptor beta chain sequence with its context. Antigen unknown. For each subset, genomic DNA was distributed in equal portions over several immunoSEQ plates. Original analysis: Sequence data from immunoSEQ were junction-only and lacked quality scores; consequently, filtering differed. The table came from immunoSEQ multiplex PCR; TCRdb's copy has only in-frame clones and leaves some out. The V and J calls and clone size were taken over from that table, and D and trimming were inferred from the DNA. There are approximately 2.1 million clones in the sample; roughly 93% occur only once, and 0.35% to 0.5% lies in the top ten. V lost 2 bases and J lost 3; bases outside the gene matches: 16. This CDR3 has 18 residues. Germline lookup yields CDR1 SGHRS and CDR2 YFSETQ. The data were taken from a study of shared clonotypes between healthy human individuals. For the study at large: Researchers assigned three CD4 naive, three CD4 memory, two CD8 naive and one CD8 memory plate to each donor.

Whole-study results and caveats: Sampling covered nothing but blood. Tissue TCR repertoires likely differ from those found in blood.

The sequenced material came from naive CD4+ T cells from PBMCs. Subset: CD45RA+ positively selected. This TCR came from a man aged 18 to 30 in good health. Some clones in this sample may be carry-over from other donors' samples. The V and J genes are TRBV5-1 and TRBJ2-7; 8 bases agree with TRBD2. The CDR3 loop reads CASSLADSGTLIGYEQYF. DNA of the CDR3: TGCGCCAGCAGCTTAGCAGATAGCGGGACCCTCATCGGCTACGAGCAGTACTTC.